This T cell receptor beta chain was identified in a study of T cell changes during pregnancy in multiple sclerosis. Some clones are missing from TCRdb's copy, which holds only in-frame ones; the method was immunoSEQ multiplex PCR. The sample shows 45,000 to 55,000 clones, over 75% of them seen only once. The CDR3 covers 12 residues. V lost 5 bases and J lost 2, with 6 bases in between. The germline V gene encodes CDR1 MDHEN and CDR2 SYDVKM. V gene TRBV28 combines with J gene TRBJ1-2; tentatively, D is TRBD1 (5 bases). Material: CD4+ T cells from peripheral blood mononuclear cells, obtained in the second trimester of pregnancy. This TCR came from a female donor with multiple sclerosis, enrolled in a pregnancy study. This CDR3 is CASSQGNYGYTF. The CDR3 coding sequence is TGTGCCAGCAGTCAGGGAAACTATGGCTACACCTTC.